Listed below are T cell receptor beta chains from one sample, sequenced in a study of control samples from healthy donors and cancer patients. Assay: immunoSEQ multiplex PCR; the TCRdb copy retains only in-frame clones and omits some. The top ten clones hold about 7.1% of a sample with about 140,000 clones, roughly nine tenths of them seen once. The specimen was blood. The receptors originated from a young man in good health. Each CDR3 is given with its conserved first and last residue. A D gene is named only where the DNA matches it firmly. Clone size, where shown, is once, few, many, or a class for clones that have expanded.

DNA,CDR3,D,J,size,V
TGTGCCAGGGGAGGACAGGGCAATTCACCCCTCCACTTT,CARGGQGNSPLHF,TRBD1,TRBJ1-6,few,TRBV2
TGTGCCAGCAGCTTAGGGTCAACCCCCAATTCACCCCTCCACTTT,CASSLGSTPNSPLHF,NA,TRBJ1-6,NA,TRBV7-2
TGTGCCAGCAGCGTAGTGGCAGGGGAAGGAAACACCATATATTTT,CASSVVAGEGNTIYF,NA,TRBJ1-3,NA,TRBV9
TGTGCCACCAGTGATCCCGGACTAGCGGGGAGTAATGAGCAGTTCTTC,CATSDPGLAGSNEQFF,TRBD2,TRBJ2-1,NA,TRBV24-1
TGTGCCAGCGCTCTAGGGGCCAATGAGCAGTTCTTC,CASALGANEQFF,NA,TRBJ2-1,NA,TRBV6-5
TGCGCCAGCAGCCAAGATCGGAGGGCTAACTATGGCTACACCTTC,CASSQDRRANYGYTF,NA,TRBJ1-2,NA,TRBV4-1
TGCGCCAGCAGAGCCCTGGACAGGGGGCCAACAGATACGCAGTATTTT,CASRALDRGPTDTQYF,TRBD1,TRBJ2-3,once,TRBV5-1
TGTGCCAGCAGCTTATCCAGGCCGAATGAGCAGTTCTTC,CASSLSRPNEQFF,NA,TRBJ2-1,few,TRBV11-2
TGTGCCAGCAGCTTAGATAGGTCCTGGGGCGAGCAGTACTTC,CASSLDRSWGEQYF,NA,TRBJ2-7,NA,TRBV11-2
TGTGCCAGCAATTACGACAGGGAAATGGGGCCCCAGCATTTT,CASNYDREMGPQHF,TRBD1,TRBJ1-5,NA,TRBV2
TGTGCCAGCAGCCCTGTGTTGGGGGGGGTCCAAGAGACCCAGTACTTC,CASSPVLGGVQETQYF,TRBD2,TRBJ2-5,NA,TRBV5-5
TGCGCCAGCAGCCAATTCCCCAGTGACACCGGGGAGCTGTTTTTT,CASSQFPSDTGELFF,NA,TRBJ2-2,NA,TRBV4-1
TGTGCCTGGAGTCCAAAGACAGGGGCTAATGAAAAACTGTTTTTT,CAWSPKTGANEKLFF,TRBD1,TRBJ1-4,NA,TRBV30
TGTGCCAGCAGCCAGACTAGCGGGGGCCATTACAATGAGCAGTTCTTC,CASSQTSGGHYNEQFF,TRBD2,TRBJ2-1,NA,TRBV5-5
TGCGCCAGCAGCTTGGGAGGGACGGATACGCAGTATTTT,CASSLGGTDTQYF,NA,TRBJ2-3,NA,TRBV5-1
TGCGCCAGCAGTGAGTCGACTGGGACAGGGGTCTATGGCTACACCTTC,CASSESTGTGVYGYTF,TRBD1,TRBJ1-2,NA,TRBV10-2